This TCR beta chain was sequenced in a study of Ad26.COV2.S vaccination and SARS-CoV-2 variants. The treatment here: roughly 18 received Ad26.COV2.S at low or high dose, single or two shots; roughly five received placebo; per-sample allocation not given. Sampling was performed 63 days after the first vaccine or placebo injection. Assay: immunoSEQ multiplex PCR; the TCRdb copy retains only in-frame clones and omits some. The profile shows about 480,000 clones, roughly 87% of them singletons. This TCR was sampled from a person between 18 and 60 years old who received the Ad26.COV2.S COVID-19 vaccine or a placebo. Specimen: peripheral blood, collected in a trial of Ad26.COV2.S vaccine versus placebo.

This CDR3 reads CAWSHPGKVSNQPQHF. The CDR3 nucleotides are TGTGCCTGGAGCCATCCCGGAAAGGTAAGCAATCAGCCCCAGCATTTT. The rearrangement joins TRBV30 to TRBJ1-5; D unclear. V was clipped by 3 bases and J by 1 base, with 16 bases between them. CDR1 and CDR2 (germline): GTSNPN, SVGIG (reference sequence). The length of the CDR3 is 16 residues.